What follows are 18 T cell receptor beta chains derived from one specimen sequenced in a study of graft-versus-host responses after intestinal transplantation. TCRdb's copy holds only in-frame clones and misses some; the assay was immunoSEQ multiplex PCR. The profile covers roughly 50,000 clones, with about 90% appearing a single time and around 5.1% taken by the ten largest. The sequences come from PBMCs, collected more than 650 days after intestinal transplant. The source of these receptors is a human patient who received an intestinal transplant, so some T cells may come from the graft donor.

The chain has TRBV14 and TRBJ1-2; the match to TRBD1 covers 11 bases. There are 16 residues in the CDR3. Trimming at V came to 1 base and at J to 7 bases, leaving 8 bases not matched to a gene. Germline loops: CDR1 SGHDN, CDR2 FVKESK. In nucleotides, the CDR3 is TGTGCCAGCAGCCAAGTCGGGGGACAGGGGGTGACTGGCTACACCTTC. This sequence encodes CASSQVGGQGVTGYTF.

This clone was seen only once. The chain recombines TRBV27 with TRBJ2-2, with D perhaps matching TRBD1 (5 bases). The CDR3 is made up of 18 amino acids. The V gene lost 5 bases and the J gene lost 6 bases, with 25 bases spanning the gap. Germline CDR1 is MNHEY and CDR2 is SMNVEV (reference sequence). The CDR3 is CASSTHPSRVRTPGELFF. The CDR3 DNA reads TGTGCCAGCAGTACCCACCCCTCCAGGGTAAGAACCCCCGGGGAGCTGTTTTTT.

This clone was detected only once. The chain links TRBV6-6 to TRBJ2-3; D might be TRBD2 (6 bases). The CDR3 sequence is 14 residues long. V shed 6 bases and J shed 1 base, with 11 bases lying between them. Germline CDR1 MNHNY, CDR2 SVGAGI (reference sequence). CDR3 sequence (DNA): TGTGCCAGCAGGATTTCTAGCGGCACAGATACGCAGTATTTT. Protein sequence: CASRISSGTDTQYF.

The V and J genes are TRBV6-5 and TRBJ2-3; 7 nucleotides match TRBD1. With V trimmed by 6 bases and J by 1 base, 7 bases remained unmatched. The CDR3 is 15 residues long. Germline V gene sequence: CDR1 MNHEY, CDR2 SVGAGI. The CDR3 spells CASRIGQVRTDTQYF. CDR3 nucleotides: TGTGCCAGCAGGATCGGACAGGTGCGCACAGATACGCAGTATTTT.

This clone occurred once. In DNA form, the CDR3 reads TGTGGCTTGAGGGGGACCCTGAACACTGAAGCTTTCTTT. It specifies CGLRGTLNTEAFF. V and J are TRBV2 and TRBJ1-1; D perhaps matches TRBD1 (6 bases). Germline loops: CDR1 SNHLY, CDR2 FYNNEI. The CDR3 runs to 13 residues.

CDR3 sequence (DNA): TGTGCCAGCTCACCACTAGCACAATCAACACAAGAGACCCAGTACTTC. Translating gives CASSPLAQSTQETQYF. The chain uses TRBV18 and TRBJ2-5; D ambiguous. This CDR3 spans 16 amino acids. V lost 1 base, J lost 2 bases, and 14 bases lay in between. Germline CDR1 reads KGHSH; CDR2 reads LQKENI. The full variable domain, completed using reference TRBV18 and TRBJ2-5, is NAGVMQNPRHLVRRRGQEARLRCSPMKGHSHVYWYRQLPEEGLKFMVYLQKENIIDESGMPKERFSAEFPKEGPSILRIQQVVRGDSAAYFCASSPLAQSTQETQYFGPGTRLLVL.

The chain uses TRBV6-1 and TRBJ2-3, with 7 bases identical to TRBD2. The trim removed 4 bases at V and 0 bases at J, leaving 7 bases unmatched. There are 16 residues in the CDR3. Germline CDR1 reads MNHNS; CDR2 reads SASEGT. The CDR3 region has the DNA TGTGCCAGCAGTGTATTAGCGGGCGCAAGCACAGATACGCAGTATTTT. The encoded protein is CASSVLAGASTDTQYF.

This sequence joins TRBV4-1 and TRBJ1-6, with 8 bases lining up with TRBD1. V shed 6 bases and J 5 bases; nucleotides not matched to a gene: 6. The length of the CDR3 is 15 residues. CDR1 is MGHRA and CDR2 is YSYEKL in the germline V gene. CDR3 sequence (DNA): TGCGCCAGCAGTCTGGGGGGACAGGATAATTCACCCCTCCACTTT. Translated, it gives CASSLGGQDNSPLHF.

The chain is built from TRBV5-1 and TRBJ2-3; D gene ambiguous. This CDR3 is 14 amino acids long. V was shortened by 3 bases and J by 2 bases, with 10 bases between the two germline ends. Germline-derived CDR1 and CDR2 are SGHRS and YFSETQ. The CDR3 sequence: CASSSTTPTDTQYF. The CDR3 nucleotides are TGCGCCAGCAGCTCCACTACGCCCACAGATACGCAGTATTTT.

V gene TRBV7-9 combines with J gene TRBJ1-6; D uncertain. This CDR3 region has 14 residues. Germline V CDR1 and CDR2: SEHNR, FQNEAQ (reference sequence). V lost 0 bases to trimming and J lost 16 bases, with 16 bases between them. The CDR3 nucleotides are TGTGCCAGCAGCTTAGCAACCTATTTGGAGGAACTCCACTTT. Translation: CASSLATYLEELHF.

The chain carries TRBV9 and TRBJ2-3, with D perhaps TRBD2 (6 bases). V dropped 0 bases and J dropped 0 bases, with 8 bases sitting between them. CDR3 size: 15 residues. The germline gives CDR1 SGDLS, CDR2 YYNGEE. CDR3 in amino acids: CASSVAGTSTDTQYF. CDR3 nucleotides: TGTGCCAGCAGCGTAGCGGGGACTAGCACAGATACGCAGTATTTT.

This chain links TRBV9 with TRBJ2-1; D may be TRBD1 (6 bases). Trimming pared 3 bases from V and 4 bases from J, leaving 14 bases between. CDR3 size: 15 residues. Germline V CDR1 and CDR2: SGDLS, YYNGEE. The CDR3, as DNA: TGTGCCAGCAGCGCCACAGGGTCTCCATACAATGAGCAGTTCTTC. It translates to CASSATGSPYNEQFF. Full variable domain (outside the CDR3, taken from reference TRBV9 and TRBJ2-1): DSGVTQTPKHLITATGQRVTLRCSPRSGDLSVYWYQQSLDQGLQFLIQYYNGEERAKGNILERFSAQQFPDLHSELNLSSLELGDSALYFCASSATGSPYNEQFFGPGTRLTVL.

This chain joins TRBV7-3 and TRBJ2-3; D may be TRBD1 (6 bases). Trimming took off 8 bases at V and 4 bases at J, with 19 bases between the two ends. Germline-derived CDR1 and CDR2 are SGHTA and FQGTGA. This CDR3 has 15 residues. The chain's CDR3 is CASAHYPGVADTQYF. CDR3 sequence (DNA): TGTGCCAGCGCTCACTACCCAGGGGTGGCAGATACGCAGTATTTT.

The V call is TRBV6-5, the J call TRBJ1-2; D unclear. Germline lookup yields CDR1 MNHEY and CDR2 SVGAGI. The CDR3 has 13 amino acids. V lost 9 bases to trimming and J lost 5 bases, with 16 bases between them. The CDR3 protein is CASSLQPVYGYTF. CDR3 DNA sequence: TGTGCCAGTTCGTTACAACCCGTTTATGGCTACACCTTC.

CDR3 residues: CASMGWVSDEQFF. The CDR3 coding sequence is TGTGCCAGTATGGGTTGGGTGTCGGATGAGCAGTTCTTC. This chain connects TRBV19 to TRBJ2-1; D is ambiguous. Germline lookup yields CDR1 LNHDA and CDR2 SQIVND (reference sequence). V was pared by 7 bases and J by 8 bases, with 15 bases between. This CDR3 is 13 amino acids long. Based on the CDR3 plus reference TRBV19 and TRBJ2-1, the full variable domain is DGGITQSPKYLFRKEGQNVTLSCEQNLNHDAMYWYRQDPGQGLRLIYYSQIVNDFQKGDIAEGYSVSREKKESFPLTVTSAQKNPTAFYLCASMGWVSDEQFFGPGTRLTVL.

The chain couples TRBV27 to TRBJ1-2, with 8 positions matching TRBD1. Germline V gene lookup returns CDR1 MNHEY and CDR2 SMNVEV (reference sequence). CDR3 size: 15 residues. The V segment lost 4 bases and the J segment 4 bases; nucleotides outside the gene matches: 8. DNA of the CDR3: TGTGCCAGCAGTTCGGACAGGGTTGGCGGCTATGGCTACACCTTC. Residues: CASSSDRVGGYGYTF.

The chain employs TRBV7-2 and TRBJ2-1, with TRBD2 as a possible D gene (7 bases). This CDR3 is built from 15 residues. Per the germline V gene, CDR1 is SGHTA and CDR2 is FQGNSA. Trimming removed 0 bases at V and 8 bases at J, with 14 bases between. The CDR3: CASSLAGGPGYEQFF. The CDR3 DNA reads as TGTGCCAGCAGCTTAGCGGGGGGGCCAGGCTATGAGCAGTTCTTC.

The CDR3 DNA reads as TGTGCCAGCAGCTTATCGGTGCGGGGGGGGCCCCTTAGCACAGATACGCAGTATTTT. Amino acids: CASSLSVRGGPLSTDTQYF. V and J are TRBV11-2 and TRBJ2-3; 9 bases are a match to TRBD2. This CDR3 region has 19 residues. Looked up from germline, CDR1 is SGHAT and CDR2 is FQNNGV. Unmatched junction bases numbered 12, after V lost 2 bases and J lost 0 bases.